This T cell receptor (beta chain) was recorded in a study of shared clonotypes between healthy human individuals. Study-wide results and caveats: Rarefaction showed that sequencing of sorted subsets was incomplete (despite large depth).

About this clone: Its specificity is unknown.

Here immunoSEQ multiplex PCR was the method, and the copy in TCRdb shows in-frame clones only, minus some. Of roughly 640,000 clones detected, about 74% appear once; the ten largest clones hold 1.5% to 2%. CDR3 length equals 14 residues. Germline CDR1 reads SNHLY; CDR2 reads FYNNEI. Deletions cut 6 bases from V and 3 bases from J, with 11 bases between. The chain is built from TRBV2 and TRBJ2-2; D gene uncertain. The source is a woman between 25 and 40 years old in good health. Sequences were obtained from memory CD4+ T cells sorted from blood. The subset is: CD45RA-negative fraction. CDR3 nucleotides: TGTGCCAGCAGACCTGGTCTAGACACCGGGGAGCTGTTTTTT. Translated: CASRPGLDTGELFF.